Below are 8 T cell receptor beta chains sequenced from a single sample in a study of blood T cell repertoires in COVID-19. Clones were sequenced by immunoSEQ multiplex PCR, and TCRdb holds only the in-frame ones, with some missing. The table has more than 80,000 clones, approximately 88% seen once. Sample: peripheral blood. These receptor sequences come from a woman aged 60-75 years with COVID-19, enrolled during active disease.

The rearrangement links TRBV4-3 to TRBJ1-1; possible D gene TRBD1, 6 bases. The CDR3 totals 15 residues. Germline V gene data show CDR1 as LGHNA and CDR2 as YSLEER. V lost 3 bases and J lost 1, with 12 bases in between. The CDR3 DNA reads as TGCGCCAGCAGCCAGCAGGGGTTTGCGAACACTGAAGCTTTCTTT. Translation: CASSQQGFANTEAFF.

The J gene is TRBJ1-2, the V gene TRBV7-9; D gene uncertain. V lost 5 bases to trimming and J lost 8 bases, with 12 bases between them. Germline CDR1 SEHNR, CDR2 FQNEAQ (reference sequence). The CDR3 runs 12 residues. CDR3 in DNA: TGTGCCAGCAGCCCGCGAGGTTCGGGCTACACCTTC. Translated, it gives CASSPRGSGYTF.

The rearrangement links TRBV7-9 to TRBJ2-3, with D possibly being TRBD2 (5 bases). The germline V gene encodes CDR1 SEHNR and CDR2 FQNEAQ (reference sequence). There are 14 residues in the CDR3. The V and J ends lost 5 bases and 9 bases respectively, with 18 bases between them. For the CDR3, the DNA is TGTGCCAGCAGCCTCCCGTCAGCTTCGGGGACGCAGTATTTT. Its protein product is CASSLPSASGTQYF.

This chain links TRBV6-5 with TRBJ1-2; TRBD1 might be the D (6 bases). The CDR3 length is 15 residues. In germline, CDR1 is MNHEY, CDR2 SVGAGI. The V end lost 2 bases, the J end lost 8 bases, and 18 bases lay between the germline ends. The CDR3 nucleotides read TGTGCCAGCAGTTACACAACAGGGAAAGAGTTCGGCTACACCTTC. Translated: CASSYTTGKEFGYTF.

The V and J genes are TRBV7-2 and TRBJ1-5; 7 nucleotides align to TRBD1. The CDR3 is 16 residues long. Germline V lookup: CDR1 SGHTA, CDR2 FQGNSA. Trimming cost V 4 bases and J 3 bases; bases outside gene matches: 9. The chain's CDR3 is CASSSNPGQANQPQHF. For the CDR3, the DNA is TGTGCCAGCAGCTCAAACCCAGGACAGGCCAATCAGCCCCAGCATTTT.

This clone showed up just a few times. This chain connects TRBV7-8 to TRBJ2-3; 8 bases line up with TRBD2. This CDR3 spans 15 amino acids. V was pared by 5 bases and J by 6 bases, with 10 bases of the junction left unmatched. Looked up from germline, CDR1 is SGHVS and CDR2 is FQNEAQ. CDR3 DNA sequence: TGTGCCAGCAGCGGTACTAGCGGCCCAGGGGATACGCAGTATTTT. As protein: CASSGTSGPGDTQYF.

Details on this clone: The sample contains more than one DNA sequence encoding this CDR3. The rearrangement uses TRBV18 and TRBJ2-7; 9 nucleotides align to TRBD1. Germline CDR1 is KGHSH and CDR2 is LQKENI. V lost 2 bases and J lost 4; bases outside the gene matches: 3. The CDR3 is made up of 14 amino acids. CDR3 region: CASSPGTGSYEQYF. The CDR3, as DNA: TGTGCCAGCTCACCAGGGACAGGGTCATACGAGCAGTACTTC.

The V gene is TRBV7-9, the J gene TRBJ2-5, with D perhaps TRBD1 (5 bases). The CDR3 runs 13 residues. Germline CDR1 SEHNR, CDR2 FQNEAQ (reference sequence). V lost 8 bases to trimming and J lost 0 bases, with 10 bases between them. The CDR3, as DNA: TGTGCCAGCTTCGACAGCAACCAAGAGACCCAGTACTTC. Amino acids: CASFDSNQETQYF.